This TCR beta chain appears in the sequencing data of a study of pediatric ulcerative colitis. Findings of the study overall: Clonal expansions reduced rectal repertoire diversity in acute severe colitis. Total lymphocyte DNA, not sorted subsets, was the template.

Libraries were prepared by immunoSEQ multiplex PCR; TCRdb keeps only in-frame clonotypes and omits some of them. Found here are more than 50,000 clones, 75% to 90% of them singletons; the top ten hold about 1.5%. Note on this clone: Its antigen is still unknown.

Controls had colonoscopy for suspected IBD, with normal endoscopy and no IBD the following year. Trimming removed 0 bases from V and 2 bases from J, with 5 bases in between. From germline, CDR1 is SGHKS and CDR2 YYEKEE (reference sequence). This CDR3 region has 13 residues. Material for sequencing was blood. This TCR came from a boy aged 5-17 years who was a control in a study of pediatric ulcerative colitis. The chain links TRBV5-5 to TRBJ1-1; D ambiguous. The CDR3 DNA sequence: TGTGCCAGCAGCTTGGGGGGTAACACTGAAGCTTTCTTT. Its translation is CASSLGGNTEAFF.